Each of the 6 T cell receptor beta chains below was sequenced from the same sample in a study of T cells after yellow fever vaccination. TCRdb reprocessed the 5' RACE reads via MiXCR and lists one record per CDR3 protein. This table has about 630,000 distinct CDR3 sequences, approximately 13% appearing once. The sequences come from PBMCs, collected on the day of the yellow fever booster vaccination. The source of these receptors is a man aged 30 to 39 who received the YFV17D yellow fever vaccine.

This clonotype was seen more than once but under ten times. This sequence joins TRBV7-2 and TRBJ1-2; D gene uncertain. Trimming took off 2 bases at V and 6 bases at J, with 13 bases between the two ends. In germline, CDR1 is SGHTA, CDR2 FQGNSA. The CDR3 covers 14 residues. The CDR3 region has the DNA TGTGCCAGCAGCTTATATGGAAAAATGGATGGCTACACCTTC. It translates to CASSLYGKMDGYTF.

This clonotype was counted between two and nine times. The V call is TRBV7-2, the J call TRBJ2-7, with TRBD1 matching over 9 bases. This CDR3 comprises 14 residues. V gave up 8 bases and J gave up 7 bases; unmatched junction bases: 12. Germline V gives CDR1 SGHTA, CDR2 FQGNSA. The CDR3 loop is CASARDRVGGEQYF. CDR3 coding DNA: TGTGCCAGCGCTAGGGACAGGGTGGGGGGGGAGCAGTACTTC.

This clonotype occurred many times. The rearrangement uses TRBV5-6 and TRBJ2-2; 7 bases align to TRBD1. The CDR3 is 16 amino acids. With V trimmed by 0 bases and J by 4 bases, 6 bases remained unmatched. Germline V gene lookup returns CDR1 SGHDT and CDR2 YYEEEE. The CDR3 sequence is CASSLVDRDATGELFF. The CDR3 DNA is TGTGCCAGCAGCTTGGTAGACAGGGATGCCACCGGGGAGCTGTTTTTT.

This clonotype was detected only a few times. The genes are TRBV29-1 and TRBJ2-7; TRBD1 agrees at 7 bases. V trimming: 2 bases; J trimming: 2 bases; junction bases outside the gene matches: 9. This CDR3 contains 15 residues. Per the germline V gene, CDR1 is SQVTM and CDR2 is ANQGSEA. CDR3 region: CSVEFIEGATYEQYF. DNA of the CDR3: TGCAGCGTTGAATTTATAGAGGGGGCAACCTACGAGCAGTACTTC.

The chain's CDR3 is CSAQDSLPYEQYF. The CDR3 bases are TGCAGTGCCCAAGACAGCCTTCCCTACGAGCAGTACTTC. The chain recombines TRBV20-1 with TRBJ2-7; possible D gene TRBD1, 5 bases. The CDR3 runs to 13 residues. Trimming removed 6 bases at V and 2 bases at J, with 14 bases between. Germline V gives CDR1 DFQATT, CDR2 SNEGSKA (reference sequence).

This clonotype has ten or more counts. The chain recombines TRBV6-1 with TRBJ2-3; 7 bases line up with TRBD1. V was clipped by 9 bases and J by 3 bases; unmatched bases: 15. The CDR3 totals 16 residues. Germline lookup yields CDR1 MNHNS and CDR2 SASEGT. The CDR3 sequence is CASSVEGAGTTDTQYF. In DNA form, the CDR3 reads TGTGCCAGTTCTGTCGAGGGGGCCGGGACGACAGATACGCAGTATTTT.